This T cell receptor (beta chain) was obtained from a study of OX40 agonist ivuxolimab in advanced cancers. Study-level background: Given to patients was ivuxolimab, an agonistic anti-OX40 (CD134) antibody. Subjects had a mean age of roughly 57 years, with a range of roughly 20 to 79; 82.7% were male.

With regard to this clone: Antigen specificity is unknown.

TCRdb's copy holds only in-frame clones and misses some; the assay was immunoSEQ multiplex PCR. The table includes about 46,000 clones, around 87% detected once. The germline CDR1 and CDR2 sequences are LNHNV and YYDKDF (reference sequence). The CDR3 loop spans 14 amino acids. Between the trimmed V and J ends, which lost 0 bases and 6 bases, there was a span of 9 bases. Study-wide results and limits: At 0.1 to 3.0 mg/kg and by week 6, CD4+ and CD8+ T cells in the blood had expanded clonally. In general, CD8+ T cells held more expanded clones than CD4+ did, on average.

The receptor was isolated from an adult with an advanced solid tumor such as melanoma, head and neck, liver or kidney cancer. V gene TRBV15 combines with J gene TRBJ2-1, with D perhaps matching TRBD1 or TRBD2 (5 bases each). Sequenced here: CD4+ or CD8+ T cells sorted from blood, sampled in a trial of the OX40 agonist ivuxolimab. CDR3 nucleotide sequence: TGTGCCACCAGCAGAGATTTAGGGACCAATGAGCAGTTCTTC. It encodes CATSRDLGTNEQFF.